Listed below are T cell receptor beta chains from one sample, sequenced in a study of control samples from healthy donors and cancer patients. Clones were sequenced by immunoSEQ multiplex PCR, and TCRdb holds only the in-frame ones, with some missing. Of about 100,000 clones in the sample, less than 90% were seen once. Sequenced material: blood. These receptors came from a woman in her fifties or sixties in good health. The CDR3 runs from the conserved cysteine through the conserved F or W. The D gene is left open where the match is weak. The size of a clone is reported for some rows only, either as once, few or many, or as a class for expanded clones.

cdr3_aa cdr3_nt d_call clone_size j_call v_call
CASSLQGLLQPQHF TGTGCCAGCAGCCTACAGGGGCTACTTCAGCCCCAGCATTTT TRBD1 few TRBJ1-5 TRBV5-6
CAWGDSYEQYF TGTGCCTGGGGGGACAGCTACGAGCAGTACTTC TRBD1 - TRBJ2-7 TRBV30
CSVENGGHLNNEQFF TGCAGCGTTGAAAATGGTGGCCACCTAAACAATGAGCAGTTCTTC - - TRBJ2-1 TRBV29-1
CASSFEAGGYEQYF TGTGCCAGCAGTTTTGAGGCAGGGGGCTACGAGCAGTACTTC TRBD1 - TRBJ2-7 TRBV27
CASSFGIGETQYF TGTGCCAGCAGTTTCGGAATTGGGGAGACCCAGTACTTC - - TRBJ2-5 TRBV27
CASALIGGSTDTQYF TGTGCCAGCGCATTAATCGGGGGAAGCACAGATACGCAGTATTTT - - TRBJ2-3 TRBV11-2
CACPITPGLVSTGELFF TGTGCCTGCCCAATAACCCCGGGACTAGTGAGCACCGGGGAGCTGTTTTTT TRBD2 - TRBJ2-2 TRBV30
CASSLASLDEQFF TGTGCCAGCAGCTTGGCTAGCCTCGATGAGCAGTTCTTC - - TRBJ2-1 TRBV5-4
CASSLPGTSRAQTDTQYF TGCGCCAGCAGCTTACCCGGGACTAGCCGCGCTCAGACAGATACGCAGTATTTT TRBD2 - TRBJ2-3 TRBV5-1
CSVTDGRDQPQHF TGCAGCGTCACCGACGGTAGGGATCAGCCCCAGCATTTT - few TRBJ1-5 TRBV29-1
CASSLFQGQETQYF TGCGCCAGCAGCTTGTTTCAGGGGCAAGAGACCCAGTACTTC - - TRBJ2-5 TRBV5-1
CASSMDRVGEQYF TGCGCCAGCAGTATGGACAGGGTTGGCGAGCAGTACTTC TRBD1 - TRBJ2-7 TRBV10-1
CASSPPSYEQYF TGTGCCAGCAGCCCGCCCTCCTACGAGCAGTACTTC - - TRBJ2-7 TRBV9
CASSTKQVTEAFF TGTGCCAGCAGCACTAAACAGGTCACTGAAGCTTTCTTT - - TRBJ1-1 TRBV7-9
CASSLAGVNTEAFF TGTGCCAGTAGTCTCGCGGGGGTGAACACTGAAGCTTTCTTT - - TRBJ1-1 TRBV19
CASSSDFLREAFF TGTGCCAGCAGCTCCGACTTTCTTAGGGAAGCTTTCTTT - - TRBJ1-1 TRBV13
CASSMRLQVNQPQHF TGTGCCAGTAGTATGAGGTTACAGGTCAATCAGCCCCAGCATTTT - once TRBJ1-5 TRBV19
CASSPANGVTDTQYF TGTGCCAGCAGCCCCGCAAATGGGGTCACAGATACGCAGTATTTT - - TRBJ2-3 TRBV3-1/TRBV3-2
CASSLRDGGNQPQHF TGTGCCAGCAGCTTAAGGGACGGAGGCAATCAGCCCCAGCATTTT - - TRBJ1-5 TRBV11-1
CASSLPDGKQFF TGTGCCAGCAGTCTTCCGGACGGGAAGCAGTTCTTC - - TRBJ2-1 TRBV6-2/TRBV6-3
CATKTGAGNTIYF TGTGCCACCAAGACGGGGGCTGGAAACACCATATATTTT - - TRBJ1-3 TRBV27
CAWTGLAGTYNEQFF TGTGCCTGGACGGGACTAGCGGGGACCTACAATGAGCAGTTCTTC TRBD2 once TRBJ2-1 TRBV30
CASDDRGYYGYTF TGTGCCAGCGACGACAGGGGTTATTATGGCTACACCTTC TRBD1 - TRBJ1-2 TRBV28
CASSLTGDTEAFF TGTGCCAGCAGCCTAACGGGGGACACTGAAGCTTTCTTT - - TRBJ1-1 TRBV7-7
CSLVGLNEYYYNEQFF TGCAGCTTGGTGGGGCTGAATGAGTACTACTACAATGAGCAGTTCTTC - - TRBJ2-1 TRBV29-1
CASKAGGGYNEQFF TGTGCCAGTAAGGCTGGTGGGGGGTACAATGAGCAGTTCTTC - - TRBJ2-1 TRBV19
CASSLDRVVTDTQYF TGTGCCAGCAGCTTGGACAGGGTTGTGACAGATACGCAGTATTTT - - TRBJ2-3 TRBV5-8
CSVEEGPDTQYF TGCAGCGTTGAGGAGGGTCCAGATACGCAGTATTTT - - TRBJ2-3 TRBV29-1
CAWRLGASYNSPLHF TGTGCCTGGAGGTTGGGGGCGTCCTATAATTCACCCCTCCACTTT - - TRBJ1-6 TRBV30
CASSFDPGTNTIYF TGTGCCAGCAGCTTCGATCCGGGTACAAACACCATATATTTT - once TRBJ1-3 TRBV7-2
CASSLRPGIRYGYTF TGTGCCAGCAGCTTACGGCCGGGGATCCGCTATGGCTACACCTTC - - TRBJ1-2 TRBV7-2
CASSAGSSYNEQFF TGTGCCAGCAGTGCCGGAAGCTCCTACAATGAGCAGTTCTTC - - TRBJ2-1 TRBV6-4
CASSRGRGGYTF TGTGCCAGCAGTCGGGGCCGGGGTGGCTACACCTTC - - TRBJ1-2 TRBV2
CASSLVNQPIQETQYF TGTGCCAGCAGCTTAGTCAACCAGCCGATCCAAGAGACCCAGTACTTC - once TRBJ2-5 TRBV7-2
CAWSLTANTEAFF TGTGCCTGGAGTTTGACCGCGAACACTGAAGCTTTCTTT - - TRBJ1-1 TRBV30
CASSFYRGEANYGYTF TGTGCCAGCAGTTTTTACAGGGGCGAAGCTAACTATGGCTACACCTTC TRBD1 - TRBJ1-2 TRBV6-5
CASSIRGTDRPTDTQYF TGTGCCAGTAGTATAAGGGGGACAGATCGGCCTACAGATACGCAGTATTTT TRBD1 - TRBJ2-3 TRBV19
CASSFDSFTEAFF TGTGCCAGCAGCTTTGACAGTTTCACTGAAGCTTTCTTT - - TRBJ1-1 TRBV7-2
CASSLGQFQESQYF TGCGCCAGCAGCTTGGGGCAGTTCCAAGAGAGCCAGTACTTC - - TRBJ2-5 TRBV5-1
CASRPDGPNYGYTF TGTGCCAGCAGGCCTGACGGTCCTAACTATGGCTACACCTTC - few TRBJ1-2 TRBV7-9
CASNWGGTDTQYF TGTGCCAGCAACTGGGGGGGCACAGATACGCAGTATTTT - - TRBJ2-3 TRBV7-6
CASSEAPGAYGYTF TGTGCCAGCAGTGAAGCTCCAGGGGCCTATGGCTACACCTTC - - TRBJ1-2 TRBV2
CASSLTPGTAYTEAFF TGTGCCAGCAGTTTAACTCCCGGGACAGCCTACACTGAAGCTTTCTTT TRBD1 - TRBJ1-1 TRBV6-4
CASSYSQGLFTEAFF TGTGCCAGCAGTTACTCCCAGGGACTCTTCACTGAAGCTTTCTTT - - TRBJ1-1 TRBV6-5
CASSIGAGGAYEQYF TGTGCCAGTAGTATTGGGGCAGGCGGGGCCTACGAGCAGTACTTC - - TRBJ2-7 TRBV19